One sample yielded the 18 T cell receptor beta chains listed below, sequenced in a study of blood T cell repertoires in COVID-19. Sequencing used immunoSEQ multiplex PCR; TCRdb keeps in-frame clones, though not all of them. The sample records tens of thousands of clones, around 83% being singletons. The material sequenced was peripheral blood. The receptors come from a man aged 45 to 65 with active COVID-19.

The chain recombines TRBV7-2 with TRBJ1-2; D is unclear. This CDR3 is 12 amino acids long. Trimming cost V 2 bases and J 2 bases, with 3 bases left between them. Germline values: CDR1 SGHTA, CDR2 FQGNSA. The CDR3: CASSLQNYGYTF. The CDR3 region has the DNA TGTGCCAGCAGCTTACAGAACTATGGCTACACCTTC.

The genes are TRBV3-1 (or the pseudogene TRBV3-2) and TRBJ2-7, with D hard to call. The CDR3 runs 12 residues. Looked up from germline, CDR1 is LGHDT and CDR2 is YNNKEL (reference sequence). V was pared by 0 bases and J by 6 bases, with 6 bases between. This CDR3 is CASSQDSGEQYF. The CDR3 DNA reads TGTGCCAGCAGCCAAGATTCGGGCGAGCAGTACTTC.

This chain joins TRBV9 and TRBJ2-3, with D perhaps matching TRBD2 (5 bases). In germline, CDR1 is SGDLS, CDR2 YYNGEE. V was pared by 2 bases and J by 6 bases, with 7 bases between. The CDR3 has 12 amino acids. CDR3 residues: CASSVTGDTQYF. The CDR3 region has the DNA TGTGCCAGCAGCGTTACGGGGGATACGCAGTATTTT.

The chain links TRBV28 to TRBJ1-2; no clear D gene. This CDR3 is built from 11 residues. Germline CDR1 MDHEN, CDR2 SYDVKM. V was trimmed by 6 bases and J by 10 bases, leaving 12 bases between them. CDR3 coding DNA: TGTGCCAGCAGCACCCCTGAGGACTACACCTTC. It yields the protein CASSTPEDYTF.

V usage is TRBV2 and J usage is TRBJ2-1, with 12 bases matching TRBD2. The CDR3 runs 14 residues. Germline CDR1 is SNHLY and CDR2 is FYNNEI. The V segment lost 9 bases and the J segment 8 bases; nucleotides outside the gene matches: 8. As DNA, the CDR3 is TGTGCCAGATCGACTAGCGGGAGCCGAGATGAGCAGTTCTTC. Its translation: CARSTSGSRDEQFF.

CDR3 DNA: TGTGCCAGCAGTTGGGGGGGGGTCCATCAGCCCCAGCATTTT. It codes for CASSWGGVHQPQHF. The chain uses TRBV25-1 and TRBJ1-5; perhaps TRBD1 as D (5 bases). The CDR3 spans 14 residues. The ends were cut back, 5 bases at V and 5 bases at J, with 13 bases in the middle. In germline, CDR1 is MGHDK, CDR2 SYGVNS.

Of note for this clone: The conserved final phenylalanine or tryptophan is absent from the CDR3, which likely points to a read error. The limits of the CDR3 on the DNA are not certain, so only TCRdb's listed CDR3 is given. This rearrangement joins TRBV7-9 to TRBJ1-1. Germline V lookup: CDR1 SEHNR, CDR2 FQNEAQ (reference sequence). The CDR3 has 13 residues if both end residues are counted. CDR3 in amino acids: CASSPSSRLKLYV.

A few counts support this clone. The chain links TRBV5-1 to TRBJ2-7; D possibly corresponds to TRBD2 (5 bases). With 0 bases removed from V and 6 bases from J, the gap between germline ends came to 10 bases. The CDR3 spans 13 residues. Germline V gene sequence: CDR1 SGHRS, CDR2 YFSETQ. Written as DNA, the CDR3 is TGCGCCAGCAGCTTGGTGGGCGGGCTCGAGCAGTACTTC. It is translated as CASSLVGGLEQYF. The variable domain in full, with the rest retrieved from reference TRBV5-1 and TRBJ2-7, is KAGVTQTPRYLIKTRGQQVTLSCSPISGHRSVSWYQQTPGQGLQFLFEYFSETQRNKGNFPGRFSGRQFSNSRSEMNVSTLELGDSALYLCASSLVGGLEQYFGPGTRLTVT.

The genes are TRBV9 and TRBJ2-1; TRBD2 aligns across 14 bases. This CDR3 is built from 15 residues. The germline V gene encodes CDR1 SGDLS and CDR2 YYNGEE. Germline trimming cut 3 bases from V and 10 bases from J; bases unmatched to any gene: 6. The CDR3 protein is CASSAGLAGVYEQFF. In nucleotides, the CDR3 is TGTGCCAGCAGCGCGGGACTAGCGGGAGTGTACGAGCAGTTCTTC. Drawing the rest from reference TRBV9 and TRBJ2-1, the complete variable domain is DSGVTQTPKHLITATGQRVTLRCSPRSGDLSVYWYQQSLDQGLQFLIQYYNGEERAKGNILERFSAQQFPDLHSELNLSSLELGDSALYFCASSAGLAGVYEQFFGPGTRLTVL.

This sequence joins TRBV6-6 and TRBJ2-5; the match to TRBD1 covers 10 bases. Looked up from germline, CDR1 is MNHNY and CDR2 is SVGAGI (reference sequence). The CDR3 totals 15 residues. Unmatched junction bases numbered 6, after V lost 7 bases and J lost 1 base. The CDR3 loop is CASKTRDRGQETQYF. The DNA for the CDR3 is TGTGCCAGCAAGACACGGGACAGGGGCCAAGAGACCCAGTACTTC.

V and J are TRBV6-6 and TRBJ2-5, with 7 bases lining up with TRBD2. The germline CDR1 and CDR2 sequences are MNHNY and SVGAGI (reference sequence). Trimming cost V 6 bases and J 1 base; bases outside gene matches: 11. This CDR3 is 16 amino acids long. The DNA for the CDR3 is TGTGCCAGCAGCCGATGGGGGGGGAGCCTCCAAGAGACCCAGTACTTC. This translates into CASSRWGGSLQETQYF.

In this sample, this clone turned up a few times. V usage is TRBV4-3 and J usage is TRBJ2-7, with 10 nucleotides matching TRBD1. The V segment lost 1 base and the J segment 3 bases; nucleotides outside the gene matches: 6. Germline V CDR1 and CDR2: LGHNA, YSLEER. The CDR3 spans 16 residues. The CDR3: CASSQGTGTGVYEQYF. The CDR3 DNA reads as TGCGCCAGCAGCCAAGGAACTGGGACAGGGGTCTACGAGCAGTACTTC.

The V gene is TRBV18, the J gene TRBJ1-5; D is unclear. Trimming removed 5 bases at V and 7 bases at J, with 21 bases between. Germline V lookup: CDR1 KGHSH, CDR2 LQKENI. This CDR3 is built from 16 residues. The CDR3 DNA reads TGTGCCAGCTCAGACACATCTCGAGCGGGCGGCCAGCCCCAGCATTTT. The encoded protein is CASSDTSRAGGQPQHF.

This clone was recorded a few times. V gene TRBV30 combines with J gene TRBJ1-3, with a possible D match to TRBD1 (5 bases). The CDR3 contains 16 residues. V was pared by 4 bases and J by 0 bases, with 16 bases between. Germline V lookup: CDR1 GTSNPN, CDR2 SVGIG (reference sequence). As DNA, the CDR3 is TGTGCCTGGACCCCTTTCCAGGGTTACTCTGGAAACACCATATATTTT. As protein: CAWTPFQGYSGNTIYF.

The chain couples TRBV19 to TRBJ1-3; weak D call: TRBD1 (5 bases). Trimming took off 6 bases at V and 0 bases at J, with 12 bases between the two ends. CDR1 and CDR2 from the germline V gene are LNHDA and SQIVND (reference sequence). The CDR3 has 15 residues. CDR3 bases: TGTGCCAGTAGCCCAGGGCGCCGCTCTGGAAACACCATATATTTT. Translated: CASSPGRRSGNTIYF. The full variable domain, with the rest looked up from reference TRBV19 and TRBJ1-3, is DGGITQSPKYLFRKEGQNVTLSCEQNLNHDAMYWYRQDPGQGLRLIYYSQIVNDFQKGDIAEGYSVSREKKESFPLTVTSAQKNPTAFYLCASSPGRRSGNTIYFGEGSWLTVV.

The genes are TRBV9 and TRBJ2-3, with D tentatively TRBD2 (6 bases). Germline assignment: CDR1 SGDLS and CDR2 YYNGEE. Trimming removed 4 bases at V and 4 bases at J, with 28 bases between. The CDR3 spans 19 residues. CDR3 nucleotides: TGTGCCAGCAGCACCCGACCGACCGGAGGAGGGAGAAGGGCAGATACGCAGTATTTT. This codes for CASSTRPTGGGRRADTQYF.

This clone was picked up one time. The chain uses TRBV7-3 and TRBJ1-6; D call uncertain. The CDR3 length is 14 residues. V dropped 1 base and J dropped 3 bases, with 4 bases sitting between them. Germline V gene lookup returns CDR1 SGHTA and CDR2 FQGTGA. CDR3 nucleotide sequence: TGTGCCAGCAGCTTAAACAGCTATAATTCACCCCTCCACTTT. It is translated as CASSLNSYNSPLHF. The variable domain in full, completed from reference TRBV7-3 and TRBJ1-6, reads GAGVSQTPSNKVTEKGKYVELRCDPISGHTALYWYRQSLGQGPEFLIYFQGTGAADDSGLPNDRFFAVRPEGSVSTLKIQRTERGDSAVYLCASSLNSYNSPLHFGNGTRLTVT.

V usage is TRBV5-4 and J usage is TRBJ2-5; 10 bases are a match to TRBD2. Germline CDR1 reads SGHNT; CDR2 reads YYREEE (reference sequence). This CDR3 is built from 18 residues. The junction had 13 bases not matched to a gene; V was cut back by 0 bases and J by 5 bases. The CDR3 region is CASSLGPSGSGNVETQYF. CDR3 DNA sequence: TGTGCCAGCAGCTTGGGTCCTAGCGGGAGTGGGAACGTGGAGACCCAGTACTTC.